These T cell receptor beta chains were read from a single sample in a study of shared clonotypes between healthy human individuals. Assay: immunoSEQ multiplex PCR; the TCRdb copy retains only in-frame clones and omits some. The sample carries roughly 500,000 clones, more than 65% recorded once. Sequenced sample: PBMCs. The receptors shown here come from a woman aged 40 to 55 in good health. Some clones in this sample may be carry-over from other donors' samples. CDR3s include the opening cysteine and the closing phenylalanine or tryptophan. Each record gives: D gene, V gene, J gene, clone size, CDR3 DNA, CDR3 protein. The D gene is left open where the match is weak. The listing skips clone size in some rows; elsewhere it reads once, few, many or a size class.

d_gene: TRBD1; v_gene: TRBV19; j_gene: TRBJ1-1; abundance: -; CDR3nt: TGTGCCAGCAGAGGACAGGGGTACACTGAAGCTTTCTTT; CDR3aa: CASRGQGYTEAFF
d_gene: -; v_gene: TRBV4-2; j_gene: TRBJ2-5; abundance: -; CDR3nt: TGTGCCAGCAGCCAAGGGACGGAGCAAGAGACCCAGTACTTC; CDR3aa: CASSQGTEQETQYF
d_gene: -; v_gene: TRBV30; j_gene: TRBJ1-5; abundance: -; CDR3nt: TGTGCCTGGAGTTTGCGAGGGGATCAGCCCCAGCATTTT; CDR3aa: CAWSLRGDQPQHF
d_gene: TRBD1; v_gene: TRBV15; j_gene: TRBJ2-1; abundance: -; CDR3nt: TGTGCCACCAGTCCAGGGGGCTTTTTTTTTGAGCAGTTCTTC; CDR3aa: CATSPGGFFFEQFF
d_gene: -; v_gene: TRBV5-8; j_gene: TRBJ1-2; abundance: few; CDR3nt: TGTGCCAGCAGCTTGGAGGGGACGCAGGAGCAGGGCTACACCTTC; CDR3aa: CASSLEGTQEQGYTF
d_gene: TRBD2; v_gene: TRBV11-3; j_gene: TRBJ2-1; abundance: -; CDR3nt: TGTGCCAGCAGCTCGCGGGAGTCGCCCTACAATGAGCAGTTCTTC; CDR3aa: CASSSRESPYNEQFF
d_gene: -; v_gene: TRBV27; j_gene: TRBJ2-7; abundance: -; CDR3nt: TGTGCCAGCAGCGGACGGTTCTCCTACGAGCAGTACTTC; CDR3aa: CASSGRFSYEQYF
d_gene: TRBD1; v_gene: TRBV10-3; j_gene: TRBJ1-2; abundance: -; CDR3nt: TGTGCCATCAGTGAGTTCACAGGGGGCAGTGGCTATGGCTACACCTTC; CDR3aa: CAISEFTGGSGYGYTF
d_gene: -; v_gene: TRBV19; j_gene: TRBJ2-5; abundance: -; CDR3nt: TGTGCCACCCGAGGGGGGTACGGGGAGACCCAGTACTTC; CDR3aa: CATRGGYGETQYF
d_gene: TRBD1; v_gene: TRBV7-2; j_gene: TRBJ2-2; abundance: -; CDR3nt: TGTGCCAGCAGCTACAGGGGTGGCACCGGGGAGCTGTTTTTT; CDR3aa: CASSYRGGTGELFF
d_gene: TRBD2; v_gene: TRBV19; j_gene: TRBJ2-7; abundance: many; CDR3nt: TGTGCCAGTAGTGCCGGGACTACCTACGAGCAGTACTTC; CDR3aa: CASSAGTTYEQYF
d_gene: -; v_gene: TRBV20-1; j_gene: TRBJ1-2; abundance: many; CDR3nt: TGCAGTGCCCAGTGGGGGGGCTACACCTTC; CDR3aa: CSAQWGGYTF
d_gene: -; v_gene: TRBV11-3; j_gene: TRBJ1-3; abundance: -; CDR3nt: TGTGCCAGCAGCTTAGATGGGGGTCCTGGAAACACCATATATTTT; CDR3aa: CASSLDGGPGNTIYF
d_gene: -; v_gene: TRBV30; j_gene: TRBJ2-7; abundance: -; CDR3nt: TGTGCCTGGAGTGTCGGCCTCGGGGGCTACGAGCAGTACTTC; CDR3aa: CAWSVGLGGYEQYF
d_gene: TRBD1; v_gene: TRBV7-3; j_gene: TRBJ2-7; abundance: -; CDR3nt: TGTGCCAGCAGCTCGGGACAGGGCCCACTCCAGCAGTACTTC; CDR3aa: CASSSGQGPLQQYF
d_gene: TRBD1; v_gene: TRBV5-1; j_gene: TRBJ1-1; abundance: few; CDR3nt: TGCGCCAGCAGCGGGACAGGGCGGAACACTGAAGCTTTCTTT; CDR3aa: CASSGTGRNTEAFF
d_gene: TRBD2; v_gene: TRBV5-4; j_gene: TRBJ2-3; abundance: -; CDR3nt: TGTGCCAGCAGCAGCGGACTAGCGGGAGCGACAGATACGCAGTATTTT; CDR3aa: CASSSGLAGATDTQYF
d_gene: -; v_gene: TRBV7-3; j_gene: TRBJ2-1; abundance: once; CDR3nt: TGTGCCAGCAGCTTAACAAGGGACTCCTACAATGAGCAGTTCTTC; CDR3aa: CASSLTRDSYNEQFF
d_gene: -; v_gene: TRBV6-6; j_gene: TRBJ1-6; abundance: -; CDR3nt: TGTGCCAGCAGCCCGCCGGGACAATCGGTCCTCCACTTT; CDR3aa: CASSPPGQSVLHF
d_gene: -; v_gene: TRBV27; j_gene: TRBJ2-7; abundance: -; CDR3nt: TGTGCCAGCAGTTTACTTGCAGGTACCCCGGGGTACGAGCAGTACTTC; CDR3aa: CASSLLAGTPGYEQYF
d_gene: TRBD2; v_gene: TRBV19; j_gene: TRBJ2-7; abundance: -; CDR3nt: TGTGCCAGTGGACTAGCGGGAGGACGTCCTTACGAGCAGTACTTC; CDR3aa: CASGLAGGRPYEQYF
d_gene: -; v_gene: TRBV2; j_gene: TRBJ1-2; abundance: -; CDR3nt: TGTGCCAGCAGTGACGAGGGTAACTATGGCTACACCTTC; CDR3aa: CASSDEGNYGYTF